This T cell receptor beta chain was identified in a study of blood T cell repertoires in COVID-19. Study information: PBMCs, B-cell-depleted T cells, or T cells provided the cDNA or gDNA that made up the material.

The CDR3 loop spans 16 amino acids. CDR1 and CDR2 (germline): SEHNR, FQNEAQ (reference sequence). The V gene lost 6 bases and the J gene lost 3 bases, with 20 bases spanning the gap. In the original analysis: Amplification with reference gene primers provided the estimates of nucleated cell counts. Sequencing was performed with immunoSEQ multiplex PCR; in TCRdb, only in-frame clones are kept and a portion is missing. V and J calls and clone size are given by that table; D and trimming were obtained from the DNA. The data hold tens of thousands of clones, with approximately 79% observed a single time.

Sequencing was done on a sample of peripheral blood. The TCR comes from a human donor in a cohort sampled during active COVID-19. The gene calls are TRBV7-9 and TRBJ1-1, with a tentative D call TRBD1 (6 bases). CDR3 nucleotide sequence: TGTGCCAGCAGTACAGCCAGGGGAAGATGGGACACTGAAGCTTTCTTT. It encodes CASSTARGRWDTEAFF.